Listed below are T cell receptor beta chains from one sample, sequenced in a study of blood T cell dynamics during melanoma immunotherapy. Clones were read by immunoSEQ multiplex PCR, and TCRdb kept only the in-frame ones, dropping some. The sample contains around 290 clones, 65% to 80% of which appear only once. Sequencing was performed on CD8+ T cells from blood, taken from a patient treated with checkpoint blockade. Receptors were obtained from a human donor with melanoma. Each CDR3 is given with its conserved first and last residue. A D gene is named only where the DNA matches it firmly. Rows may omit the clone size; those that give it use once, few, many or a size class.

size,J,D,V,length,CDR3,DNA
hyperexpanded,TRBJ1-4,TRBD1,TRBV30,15,CAWSVLGQGFEKLFF,TGTGCCTGGAGTGTACTTGGACAGGGGTTTGAAAAACTGTTTTTT
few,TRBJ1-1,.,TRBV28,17,CASSWGSLTAGITEAFF,TGTGCCAGCAGTTGGGGCTCATTGACGGCGGGGATCACTGAAGCTTTCTTT
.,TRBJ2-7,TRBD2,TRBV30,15,CAWSAGRGLAYEQYF,TGTGCCTGGAGCGCCGGGCGAGGACTAGCCTACGAGCAGTACTTC
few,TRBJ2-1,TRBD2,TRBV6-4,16,CASSATRLADSNEQFF,TGTGCCAGCAGTGCCACCAGACTAGCGGACTCCAATGAGCAGTTCTTC
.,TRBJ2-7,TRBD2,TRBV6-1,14,CASTGGLASYEQYF,TGTGCCAGCACTGGGGGACTAGCGTCCTACGAGCAGTACTTC
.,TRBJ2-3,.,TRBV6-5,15,CASSSRAEGTDTQYF,TGTGCCAGCAGTTCCCGGGCCGAGGGCACAGATACGCAGTATTTT
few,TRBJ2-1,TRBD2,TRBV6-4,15,CASSDSAGGPDEQFF,TGTGCCAGCAGTGACTCTGCGGGAGGGCCAGATGAGCAGTTCTTC
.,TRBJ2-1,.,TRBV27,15,CASSLTGASYNEQFF,TGTGCCAGCAGTTTAACGGGAGCATCCTACAATGAGCAGTTCTTC
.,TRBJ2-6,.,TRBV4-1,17,CASSQEPLPSGANVLTF,TGCGCCAGCAGCCAAGAACCTCTTCCCTCTGGGGCCAACGTCCTGACTTTC
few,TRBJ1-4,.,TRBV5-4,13,CASSPGSNEKLFF,TGTGCCAGCAGCCCGGGATCTAATGAAAAACTGTTTTTT
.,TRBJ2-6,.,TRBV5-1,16,CASIRGSQSRANVLTF,TGCGCCAGCATACGAGGTTCACAAAGTCGGGCCAACGTCCTGACTTTC
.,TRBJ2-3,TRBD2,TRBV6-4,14,CASSVSGGTDTQYF,TGTGCCAGCAGTGTAAGCGGGGGGACAGATACGCAGTATTTT
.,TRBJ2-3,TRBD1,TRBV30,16,CAWSVYPGTGADTQYF,TGTGCCTGGAGTGTTTATCCCGGGACAGGGGCAGATACGCAGTATTTT
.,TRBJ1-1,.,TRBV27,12,CASISPPTEAFF,TGTGCCAGCATTTCCCCCCCAACTGAAGCTTTCTTT